Listed here are 16 T cell receptor beta chains from one sample, sequenced in a study of regulatory dendritic cells for organ transplantation. Clones were sequenced by immunoSEQ multiplex PCR, and TCRdb holds only the in-frame ones, with some missing. This table has approximately 10,000 clones, roughly 70% appearing once. Sorted subsets were CFSE-labeled and cultured about 5 days with allogeneic dendritic cells. No antigen is known for these receptors. The sample consisted of memory CD4+ T cells from blood cultured with regulatory dendritic cells. Subset described: CD45RO+ memory T cells. The receptors come from a human donor in good health.

The chain links TRBV19 to TRBJ1-1; 7 bases map to TRBD1. The germline gives CDR1 LNHDA, CDR2 SQIVND (reference sequence). V was clipped by 7 bases and J by 1 base; unmatched bases: 6. This CDR3 is built from 14 residues. The CDR3 bases are TGTGCCAGTATAGGGGGCAGGGGGAACACTGAAGCTTTCTTT. Its translation: CASIGGRGNTEAFF.

V is TRBV18 and J is TRBJ2-1, with D perhaps TRBD1 (6 bases). V shed 6 bases and J shed 7 bases, with 16 bases lying between them. The germline V gene encodes CDR1 KGHSH and CDR2 LQKENI. This CDR3 contains 14 residues. The CDR3 sequence is CASSLQGRDNEQFF. The CDR3 DNA follows: TGTGCCAGCTCGCTACAGGGAAGAGATAATGAGCAGTTCTTC.

The chain joins TRBV11-2 to TRBJ2-1, with 7 bases fitting TRBD1. V shed 2 bases and J 0 bases; nucleotides not matched to a gene: 4. The CDR3 extends over 16 amino acids. The V gene's germline CDR1 is SGHAT and CDR2 FQNNGV. The CDR3 is CASSLRPGGSYNEQFF. The CDR3 bases are TGTGCCAGCAGCTTAAGACCAGGGGGCTCCTACAATGAGCAGTTCTTC.

V and J are TRBV14 and TRBJ2-6, with D possibly matching TRBD1 (5 bases). The V end lost 1 base, the J end lost 0 bases, and 10 bases lay between the germline ends. The CDR3 covers 17 residues. In germline, CDR1 is SGHDN, CDR2 FVKESK. CDR3 coding DNA: TGTGCCAGCAGCCAAGGATCCAGGGTCTCTGGGGCCAACGTCCTGACTTTC. It yields the protein CASSQGSRVSGANVLTF.

This sequence joins TRBV5-1 and TRBJ1-4; no reliable D call. The CDR3 length is 15 residues. Germline values: CDR1 SGHRS, CDR2 YFSETQ. The V and J ends lost 1 base and 6 bases respectively, with 13 bases between them. CDR3 amino acids: CASSLLGQTDEKLFF. In DNA form, the CDR3 reads TGCGCCAGCAGCTTGCTTGGCCAAACCGATGAAAAACTGTTTTTT.

The chain joins TRBV19 to TRBJ2-3; TRBD1 is a possible D gene (7 bases). Trimming took 6 bases from V and 2 from J, leaving 15 bases between them. Germline V gives CDR1 LNHDA, CDR2 SQIVND (reference sequence). The CDR3 has 15 amino acids. This CDR3 is CASSPRGDTTDTQYF. Here the CDR3 DNA reads TGTGCCAGTAGCCCCAGGGGGGACACCACAGATACGCAGTATTTT.

V is TRBV18 and J is TRBJ1-1, with 7 positions matching TRBD1. The CDR3 is 16 residues long. V shed 4 bases, J shed 4 bases, and the junction held 12 bases outside the gene matches. Germline V lookup: CDR1 KGHSH, CDR2 LQKENI. For the CDR3, the DNA is TGTGCCAGCTCACAATCCATACCTTCAGGGGGCACTGAAGCTTTCTTT. This encodes CASSQSIPSGGTEAFF.

The chain joins TRBV10-3 to TRBJ1-3, with 8 bases that match TRBD1. V trimming: 11 bases; J trimming: 7 bases; junction bases outside the gene matches: 10. This CDR3 is built from 13 residues. The germline V gene encodes CDR1 ENHRY and CDR2 SYGVKD. CDR3 sequence: CASNPRQGNTIYF. CDR3 bases: TGTGCCTCTAATCCGAGACAGGGGAACACCATATATTTT.

This chain connects TRBV5-1 to TRBJ2-3, with 9 bases that match TRBD1. V dropped 0 bases and J dropped 2; count of bases not matched to a gene: 4. Germline V lookup: CDR1 SGHRS, CDR2 YFSETQ. The CDR3 runs 16 residues. CDR3 region: CASSLVGTGITDTQYF. The CDR3 DNA follows: TGCGCCAGCAGCTTGGTCGGGACAGGGATCACAGATACGCAGTATTTT.

The chain carries TRBV6-1 and TRBJ2-7; the D is unclear. In germline, CDR1 is MNHNS, CDR2 SASEGT. The CDR3 contains 13 residues. Trimming shortened V by 2 bases and J by 3 bases, and 8 bases separated the two germline ends. The DNA for the CDR3 is TGTGCCAGCAGTGAAAACCTCAGCTACGAGCAGTACTTC. Its translation is CASSENLSYEQYF.

J is TRBJ1-2 and V is TRBV6-5; 7 nucleotides align to TRBD1. The germline gives CDR1 MNHEY, CDR2 SVGAGI. The J segment lost 5 bases and the V segment lost 2 bases, leaving 8 bases of the junction unmatched. CDR3 size: 15 residues. CDR3 in amino acids: CASSYGKGARYGYTF. The CDR3 nucleotides read TGTGCCAGCAGTTACGGGAAGGGGGCGCGTTATGGCTACACCTTC.

The chain combines TRBV15 with TRBJ2-2, with D unresolved. The ends were cut back, 6 bases at V and 7 bases at J, with 15 bases in the middle. The germline CDR1 and CDR2 sequences are LNHNV and YYDKDF (reference sequence). The CDR3 totals 14 residues. CDR3 protein: CATRGRTWSGELFF. CDR3 coding DNA: TGTGCCACCAGGGGTAGAACTTGGAGCGGGGAGCTGTTTTTT.

This clone appeared a single time. CDR3 amino acids: CASSSRTSGGSGELFF. In DNA form, the CDR3 reads TGTGCCAGCAGTTCCCGGACTAGCGGGGGCTCCGGGGAGCTGTTTTTT. The V call is TRBV2, the J call TRBJ2-2; TRBD2 agrees at 13 bases. After removal of 5 bases from V and 6 bases from J, the junction contained 6 bases not matched to a gene. Germline values: CDR1 SNHLY, CDR2 FYNNEI. The CDR3 is 16 amino acids.

CDR3 DNA sequence: TGTGCCAGCAGCTTAGGCAGGGATAGATACTTC. Translating gives CASSLGRDRYF. V and J are TRBV11-2 and TRBJ2-5; a weak D match, TRBD1 (5 bases). Germline V gives CDR1 SGHAT, CDR2 FQNNGV. This CDR3 comprises 11 residues. V was shortened by 1 base and J by 14 bases, with 11 bases between the two germline ends.

This sequence joins TRBV7-3 and TRBJ2-3, with TRBD2 matching over 12 bases. CDR1 SGHTA and CDR2 FQGTGA come from the germline V gene. CDR3 length equals 16 residues. The ends lost 5 bases at V and 8 bases at J; junction bases unmatched: 11. The CDR3 sequence: CASSPLLAGGGGTQYF. The CDR3 nucleotides are TGTGCCAGCAGCCCCTTACTAGCGGGGGGTGGGGGTACGCAGTATTTT.

The chain employs TRBV4-2 and TRBJ1-4; 9 nucleotides align to TRBD1. The ends lost 0 bases at V and 7 bases at J; junction bases unmatched: 6. The CDR3 runs 16 residues. Germline V gene sequence: CDR1 LGHNA, CDR2 YNFKEQ. The CDR3 reads CASSQDAATGGEKLFF. CDR3 coding DNA: TGTGCCAGCAGCCAAGATGCCGCGACAGGGGGTGAAAAACTGTTTTTT.